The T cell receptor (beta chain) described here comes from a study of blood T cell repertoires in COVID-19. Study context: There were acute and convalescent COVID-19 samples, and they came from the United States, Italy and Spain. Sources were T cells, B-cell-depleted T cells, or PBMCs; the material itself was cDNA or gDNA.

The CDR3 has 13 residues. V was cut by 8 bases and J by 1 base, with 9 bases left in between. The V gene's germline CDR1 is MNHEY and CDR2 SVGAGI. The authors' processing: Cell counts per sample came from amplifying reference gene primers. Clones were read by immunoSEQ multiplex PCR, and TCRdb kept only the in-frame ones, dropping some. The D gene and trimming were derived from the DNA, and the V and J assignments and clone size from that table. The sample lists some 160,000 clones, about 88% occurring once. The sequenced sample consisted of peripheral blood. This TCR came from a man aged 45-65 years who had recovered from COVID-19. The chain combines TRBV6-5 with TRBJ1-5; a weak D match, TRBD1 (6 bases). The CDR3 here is CASQGISNQPQHF. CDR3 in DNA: TGTGCCAGCCAGGGGATAAGCAATCAGCCCCAGCATTTT.